A single sample is the source of the 14 T cell receptor beta chains below, sequenced in a study of blood T cell repertoires in COVID-19. Assay: immunoSEQ multiplex PCR; the TCRdb copy retains only in-frame clones and omits some. This sample carries about 220,000 clones, roughly 88% of them seen once, and the ten largest clones take roughly 2.4%. Source material: PBMCs or T cells enriched from blood (not recorded which). These receptors all stem from a woman between 35 and 50 years old with acute COVID-19.

V gene TRBV14 combines with J gene TRBJ1-1; TRBD1 is a possible D gene (5 bases). In germline, CDR1 is SGHDN, CDR2 FVKESK. The CDR3 extends over 15 amino acids. V was cut by 4 bases and J by 2 bases, with 14 bases left in between. This chain's CDR3 is CASSPYRGRNTEAFF. The CDR3 DNA is TGTGCCAGCAGCCCCTATCGGGGGAGAAACACTGAAGCTTTCTTT.

The chain has TRBV5-1 and TRBJ1-3; the D is unclear. The V and J ends lost 5 bases and 0 bases respectively, with 15 bases between them. CDR3 length equals 16 residues. Germline V gene sequence: CDR1 SGHRS, CDR2 YFSETQ. CDR3 region: CASSSGPLSSGNTIYF. CDR3 nucleotides: TGCGCCAGCAGTTCTGGGCCTTTAAGCTCTGGAAACACCATATATTTT.

A word on this clone: In the same sample, other DNA sequences code for this CDR3. The CDR3 region has the DNA TGCGCCAGCAGCTTAGGACAGGGTGGTCAGCCCCAGCATTTT. Encoded protein: CASSLGQGGQPQHF. The chain carries TRBV5-1 and TRBJ1-5; 8 bases map to TRBD1. Germline CDR1 reads SGHRS; CDR2 reads YFSETQ. The CDR3 has 14 amino acids. V shed 2 bases and J 6 bases; nucleotides not matched to a gene: 4.

The chain is built from TRBV7-2 and TRBJ1-1; D perhaps matches TRBD1 (5 bases). The CDR3 is made up of 16 amino acids. The V end was cut by 2 bases, the J end by 1 base, with 14 bases between. The germline V gene has CDR1 SGHTA and CDR2 FQGNSA. The CDR3 DNA reads TGTGCCAGCAGCTTAATCCCGGTCAGGGAGAACACTGAAGCTTTCTTT. As protein: CASSLIPVRENTEAFF.

The V gene is TRBV6-2 or TRBV6-3, the J gene TRBJ2-7; 7 bases are shared with TRBD2. V lost 0 bases and J lost 3; bases outside the gene matches: 2. The germline gives CDR1 MNHEY, CDR2 SVGEGT. The CDR3 runs 14 residues. The CDR3 DNA reads TGTGCCAGCAGTTACTCCGGGAGGCACTACGAGCAGTACGTC. This sequence encodes CASSYSGRHYEQYV.

The chain joins TRBV7-8 to TRBJ1-6, with TRBD1 matching 10 bases. The CDR3 has 17 residues. Unmatched junction bases numbered 12, after V lost 5 bases and J lost 8 bases. CDR1 is SGHVS, CDR2 FQNEAQ, per germline. The CDR3 nucleotides read TGTGCCAGCAGCCCACCGGGACAGGGGATTAGGGATTCACCCCTCCACTTT. Protein sequence: CASSPPGQGIRDSPLHF. Variable domain in full (rest from reference TRBV7-8 and TRBJ1-6): GAGVSQSPRYKVAKRGQDVALRCDPISGHVSLFWYQQALGQGPEFLTYFQNEAQLDKSGLPSDRFFAERPEGSVSTLKIQRTQQEDSAVYLCASSPPGQGIRDSPLHFGNGTRLTVT.

A single count supports this clone. The chain carries TRBV18 and TRBJ1-1; the match to TRBD1 covers 7 bases. V gave up 5 bases and J gave up 7 bases; unmatched junction bases: 10. CDR1 is KGHSH, CDR2 LQKENI, per germline. The CDR3 extends over 14 amino acids. CDR3 bases: TGTGCCAGCTCATCGACAGGGCGACTCGGTGAAGCTTTCTTT. It specifies CASSSTGRLGEAFF.

V gene TRBV28 combines with J gene TRBJ1-5, with 8 bases fitting TRBD1. With 3 bases clipped from V and 6 bases from J, the junction kept 7 bases outside the gene matches. The CDR3 totals 15 residues. Germline V gives CDR1 MDHEN, CDR2 SYDVKM. CDR3 bases: TGTGCCAGCAGTTTTCTCGGACAGGGAAGTCAGCCCCAGCATTTT. Translated: CASSFLGQGSQPQHF.

The chain has TRBV29-1 and TRBJ2-1; 9 nucleotides match TRBD2. The trim removed 3 bases at V and 2 bases at J, leaving 2 bases unmatched. This CDR3 region has 14 residues. Germline-derived CDR1 and CDR2 are SQVTM and ANQGSEA. The CDR3 spells CSVDASGTYNEQFF. The CDR3 DNA reads TGCAGCGTTGACGCTAGCGGGACCTACAATGAGCAGTTCTTC.

The chain uses TRBV3-1 (or the pseudogene TRBV3-2) and TRBJ2-2, with D maybe TRBD2 (6 bases). The V end lost 4 bases, the J end lost 6 bases, and 15 bases lay between the germline ends. Germline V lookup: CDR1 LGHDT, CDR2 YNNKEL (reference sequence). The CDR3 consists of 15 residues. The CDR3 protein is CASSPRLVEPGELFF. Here the CDR3 DNA reads TGTGCCAGCAGCCCCAGACTAGTGGAGCCCGGGGAGCTGTTTTTT.

V is TRBV30 and J is TRBJ1-2; 7 bases are shared with TRBD1. This CDR3 has 15 amino acids. The V and J ends lost 2 bases and 3 bases, in that order; junction bases with no gene match: 9. Looked up from germline, CDR1 is GTSNPN and CDR2 is SVGIG (reference sequence). Here the CDR3 DNA reads TGTGCCTGGAGTTATTACAGGGGCCGTGACTATGGCTACACCTTC. Protein product: CAWSYYRGRDYGYTF.

This clone was observed many times. This specimen includes other DNA sequences encoding the same CDR3. The J gene is TRBJ1-3, the V gene TRBV9; TRBD1 aligns across 7 bases. The CDR3 has 14 residues. The V gene's germline CDR1 is SGDLS and CDR2 YYNGEE. Trimming at V came to 3 bases and at J to 2 bases, leaving 2 bases not matched to a gene. The CDR3 DNA reads TGTGCCAGCAGCGCAGGGACAGCTGGAAACACCATATATTTT. Translated, it gives CASSAGTAGNTIYF.

This chain joins TRBV29-1 and TRBJ2-2, with no clear D. Germline V gene sequence: CDR1 SQVTM, CDR2 ANQGSEA. There are 14 residues in the CDR3. The V end was cut by 5 bases, the J end by 0 bases, with 10 bases between. The DNA of the CDR3 is TGCAGCGTTATGGTCAGATCGAACACCGGGGAGCTGTTTTTT. Its protein product is CSVMVRSNTGELFF.

This clone was found once. The chain joins TRBV10-3 to TRBJ2-2, with 7 bases lining up with TRBD1. Germline V gives CDR1 ENHRY, CDR2 SYGVKD. With V trimmed by 2 bases and J by 6 bases, 3 bases remained unmatched. The CDR3 runs 14 residues. The CDR3 DNA is TGTGCCATCAGTGAGAGGCAGGGGGCCGGGGAGCTGTTTTTT. Translating it yields CAISERQGAGELFF.